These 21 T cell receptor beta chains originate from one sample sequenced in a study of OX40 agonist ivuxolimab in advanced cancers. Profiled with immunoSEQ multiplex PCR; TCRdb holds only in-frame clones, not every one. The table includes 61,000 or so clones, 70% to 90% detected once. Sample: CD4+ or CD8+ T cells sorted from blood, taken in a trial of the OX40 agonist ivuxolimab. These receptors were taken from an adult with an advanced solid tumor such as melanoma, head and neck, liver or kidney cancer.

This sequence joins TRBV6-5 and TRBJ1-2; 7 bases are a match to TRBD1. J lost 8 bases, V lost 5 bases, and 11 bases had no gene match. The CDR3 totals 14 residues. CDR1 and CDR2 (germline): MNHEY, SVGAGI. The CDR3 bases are TGTGCCAGCAGTGTGTTCACGACAGGGCACGGCTACACCTTC. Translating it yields CASSVFTTGHGYTF.

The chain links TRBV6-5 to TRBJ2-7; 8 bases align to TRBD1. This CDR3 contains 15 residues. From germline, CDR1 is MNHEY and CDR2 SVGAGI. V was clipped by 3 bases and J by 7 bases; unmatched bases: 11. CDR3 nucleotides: TGTGCCAGCAGTTATGCCGGACAGGGTAGTTGGGAGCAGTACTTC. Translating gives CASSYAGQGSWEQYF.

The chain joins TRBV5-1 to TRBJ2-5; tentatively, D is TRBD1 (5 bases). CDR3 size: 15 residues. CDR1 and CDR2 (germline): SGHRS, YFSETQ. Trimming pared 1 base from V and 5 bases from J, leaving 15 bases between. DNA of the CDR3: TGCGCCAGCAGCTTGAACTTGGGGCGTGGGGAGACCCAGTACTTC. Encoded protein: CASSLNLGRGETQYF.

The CDR3 protein is CATSTLAGGGLDTQYF. The CDR3, as DNA: TGTGCCACCAGCACACTAGCGGGGGGTGGTCTAGATACGCAGTATTTT. The J gene is TRBJ2-3, the V gene TRBV15; 12 nucleotides agree with TRBD2. The CDR3 extends over 16 amino acids. V was pared by 4 bases and J by 5 bases, with 7 bases of the junction left unmatched. Germline-derived CDR1 and CDR2 are LNHNV and YYDKDF (reference sequence). Full variable domain (rest looked up from reference TRBV15 and TRBJ2-3): DAMVIQNPRYQVTQFGKPVTLSCSQTLNHNVMYWYQQKSSQAPKLLFHYYDKDFNNEADTPDNFQSRRPNTSFCFLDIRSPGLGDTAMYLCATSTLAGGGLDTQYFGPGTRLTVL.

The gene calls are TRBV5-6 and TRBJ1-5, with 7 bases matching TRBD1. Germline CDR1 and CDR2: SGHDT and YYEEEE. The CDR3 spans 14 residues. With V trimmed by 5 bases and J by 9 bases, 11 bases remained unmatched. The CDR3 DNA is TGTGCCAGCAGTCCTGACAGGGCGCTCCCGCCCCAGCATTTT. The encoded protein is CASSPDRALPPQHF.

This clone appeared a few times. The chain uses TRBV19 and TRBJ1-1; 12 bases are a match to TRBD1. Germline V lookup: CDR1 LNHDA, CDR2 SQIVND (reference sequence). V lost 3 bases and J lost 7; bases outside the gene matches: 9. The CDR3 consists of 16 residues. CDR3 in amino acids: CASSMGTGGASVEAFF. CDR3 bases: TGTGCCAGTAGTATGGGGACAGGGGGCGCCTCGGTTGAAGCTTTCTTT.

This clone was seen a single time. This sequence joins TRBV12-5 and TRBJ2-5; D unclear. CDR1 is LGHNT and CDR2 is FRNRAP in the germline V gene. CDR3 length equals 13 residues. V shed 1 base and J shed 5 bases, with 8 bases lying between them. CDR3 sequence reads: CASGLGSRETQYF. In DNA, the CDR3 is TGTGCTAGTGGTTTGGGGAGTAGGGAGACCCAGTACTTC.

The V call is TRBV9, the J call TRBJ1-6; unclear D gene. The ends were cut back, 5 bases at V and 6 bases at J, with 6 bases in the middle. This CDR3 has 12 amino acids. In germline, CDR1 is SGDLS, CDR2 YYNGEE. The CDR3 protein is CASSTSNSPLHF. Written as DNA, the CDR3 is TGTGCCAGCAGTACATCTAATTCACCCCTCCACTTT.

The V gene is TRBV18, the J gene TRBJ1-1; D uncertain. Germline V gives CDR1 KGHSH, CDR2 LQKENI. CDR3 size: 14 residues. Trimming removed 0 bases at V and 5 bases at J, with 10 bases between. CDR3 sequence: CASSPPSFETEAFF. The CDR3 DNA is TGTGCCAGCTCACCACCAAGTTTCGAAACTGAAGCTTTCTTT.

For the CDR3, the DNA is TGTGCCAGCAGCCGGGATGGGGGGGTCAACTATGGCTACACCTTC. Its protein is CASSRDGGVNYGYTF. The chain employs TRBV6-1 and TRBJ1-2; tentative D call: TRBD1 (5 bases). V shed 6 bases and J shed 2 bases, with 16 bases lying between them. The V gene's germline CDR1 is MNHNS and CDR2 SASEGT. CDR3 size: 15 residues.

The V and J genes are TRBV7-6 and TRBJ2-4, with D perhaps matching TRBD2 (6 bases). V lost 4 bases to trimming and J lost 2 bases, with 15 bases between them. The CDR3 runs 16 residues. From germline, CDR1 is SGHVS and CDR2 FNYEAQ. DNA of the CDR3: TGTGCCAGCAGCTGGGGGTTAGGGAGGACCAAAAACATTCAGTACTTC. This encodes CASSWGLGRTKNIQYF.

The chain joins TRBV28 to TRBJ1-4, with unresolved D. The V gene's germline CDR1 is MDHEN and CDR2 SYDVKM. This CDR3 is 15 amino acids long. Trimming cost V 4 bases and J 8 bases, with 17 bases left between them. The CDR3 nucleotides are TGTGCCAGCAGTTCCCGAGTTCGGGGAGGAGAAAAACTGTTTTTT. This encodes CASSSRVRGGEKLFF.

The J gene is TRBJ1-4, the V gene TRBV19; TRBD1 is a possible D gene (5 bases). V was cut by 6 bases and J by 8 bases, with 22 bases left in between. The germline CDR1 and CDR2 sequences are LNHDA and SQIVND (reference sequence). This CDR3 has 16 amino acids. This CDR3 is CASRRSLGRRGEKLFF. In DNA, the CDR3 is TGTGCCAGTAGAAGGAGTTTGGGACGGCGGGGGGAAAAACTGTTTTTT.

Written as DNA, the CDR3 is TGTGCCAGCTCAACGAACGGCCAGGGCCATGGCTACACCTTC. Translating it yields CASSTNGQGHGYTF. The chain employs TRBV18 and TRBJ1-2, with D maybe TRBD1 (5 bases). Germline values: CDR1 KGHSH, CDR2 LQKENI. CDR3 length equals 14 residues. Trimming cost V 5 bases and J 6 bases, with 16 bases left between them.

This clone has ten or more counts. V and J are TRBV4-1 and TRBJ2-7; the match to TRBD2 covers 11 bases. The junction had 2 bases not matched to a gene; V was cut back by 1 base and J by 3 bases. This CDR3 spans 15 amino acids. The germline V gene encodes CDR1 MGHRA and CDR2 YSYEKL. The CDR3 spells CASSQASGGHYEQYF. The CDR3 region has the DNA TGCGCCAGCAGCCAAGCTAGCGGGGGGCACTACGAGCAGTACTTC.

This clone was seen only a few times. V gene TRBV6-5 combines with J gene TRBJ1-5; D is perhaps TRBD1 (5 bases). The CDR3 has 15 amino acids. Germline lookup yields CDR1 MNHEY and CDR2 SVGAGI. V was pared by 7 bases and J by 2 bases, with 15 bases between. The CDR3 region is CASTPRGQGNQPQHF. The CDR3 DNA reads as TGTGCCAGCACCCCTAGGGGTCAGGGCAATCAGCCCCAGCATTTT.

This CDR3 is CAISESGTSRSDTQYF. Here the CDR3 DNA reads TGTGCCATCAGTGAGTCGGGGACTAGTAGGTCAGATACGCAGTATTTT. J is TRBJ2-3 and V is TRBV10-3, with 8 bases that match TRBD2. The CDR3 length is 16 residues. V lost 0 bases, J lost 4 bases, and 6 bases stayed unmatched. From germline, CDR1 is ENHRY and CDR2 SYGVKD.

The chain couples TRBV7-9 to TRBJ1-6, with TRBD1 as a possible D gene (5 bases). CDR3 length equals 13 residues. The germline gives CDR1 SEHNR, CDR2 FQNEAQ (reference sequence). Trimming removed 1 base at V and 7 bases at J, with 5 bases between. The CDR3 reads CASSLGDNSPLHF. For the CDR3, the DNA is TGTGCCAGCAGCTTAGGGGACAATTCACCCCTCCACTTT. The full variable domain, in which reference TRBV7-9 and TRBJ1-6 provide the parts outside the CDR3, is DTGVSQNPRHKITKRGQNVTFRCDPISEHNRLYWYRQTLGQGPEFLTYFQNEAQLEKSRLLSDRFSAERPKGSFSTLEIQRTEQGDSAMYLCASSLGDNSPLHFGNGTRLTVT.

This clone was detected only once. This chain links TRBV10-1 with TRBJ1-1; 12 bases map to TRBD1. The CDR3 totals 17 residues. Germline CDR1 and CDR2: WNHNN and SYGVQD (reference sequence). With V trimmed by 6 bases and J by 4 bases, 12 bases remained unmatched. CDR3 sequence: CASRSVGTGGGSTEAFF. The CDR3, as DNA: TGCGCCAGCAGGAGCGTGGGGACAGGGGGCGGTAGCACTGAAGCTTTCTTT.

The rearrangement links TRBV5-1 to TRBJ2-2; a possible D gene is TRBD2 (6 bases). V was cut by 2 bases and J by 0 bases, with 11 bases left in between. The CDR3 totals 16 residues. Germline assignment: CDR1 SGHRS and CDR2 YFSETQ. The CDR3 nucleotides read TGCGCCAGCAGCTTACTAGCCGTCGCGAACACCGGGGAGCTGTTTTTT. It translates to CASSLLAVANTGELFF.

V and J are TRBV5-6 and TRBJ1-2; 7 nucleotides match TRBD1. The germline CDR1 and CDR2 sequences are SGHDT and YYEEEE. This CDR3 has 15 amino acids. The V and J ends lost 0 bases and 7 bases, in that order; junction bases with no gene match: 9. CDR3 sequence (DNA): TGTGCCAGCAGCTTGGTGGGACAGAGTAATACTGGCTACACCTTC. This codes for CASSLVGQSNTGYTF.